Sequencing of this T cell receptor (beta chain) was carried out in a study of cytomegalovirus exposure and HLA in healthy donors (dated by TCRdb to between 2016 and 2019). Concerning the study at large: An earlier analysis of about 530 of the donors reported 276 Gb of sequence data and 95 million to 140 million unique TCR beta sequences obtained from around 190 million T cells. A separate validation cohort of about 110 different subjects was used in addition to the 666-subject first cohort. Because of strong linkage in the cohort, roughly five DR-DQ haplotypes were treated as single units for association and clustering. Every repertoire in the discovery cohort had been generated on one and the same sequencing platform. A later genetic analysis used genome-wide SNP genotypes for about three fifths of the roughly 700 donors, treating that subset as a discovery cohort. Typing coverage varied by locus: about 629-630 donors for A, B, C, DRB1 and DQB1; about 520 for DQA1; 606 for DPA1; roughly 450 for DPB1. The later analysis used no new phenotypic data to find candidate immune exposures, relying instead on TCR beta sequences and their occurrence across donors. In a later analysis, previously published TCR beta repertoires from 500 to 750 donors were re-analyzed and high-resolution HLA genotyping was added so that TCR occurrence patterns could be studied. High-throughput TCR immunosequencing, statistical association of individual TCRs with disease status, and machine learning were combined to predict cytomegalovirus infection status. HLA typing covered class I and class II loci at four-digit resolution. In an earlier analysis of 587 of the donors, high-throughput TCR beta sequencing was used to judge whether each TCR beta V gene segment behaved as functional or pseudogenic. The study used immunosequencing to profile the T cell repertoires of more than 650 subjects and linked those repertoires to cytomegalovirus serostatus. The study aimed to test whether cataloging public T cell receptors could reveal signatures of past pathogen exposure. On average, 235,054 unique TCR beta nucleotide sequences were sequenced per donor among several hundred genotyped donors of the cohort, with roughly 20% of those sequences being non-productive. Approximately 310 gigabases of sequencing data and tens of millions of unique TCR sequences were included in an early release covering about 700 HLA-typed donors. The genetic ancestry cluster associated with self-reported Caucasian donors included 81% of the roughly 390 genotyped donors. Donor age, sex, ethnicity and CMV serostatus were compiled together with the repertoire data.

Trimming takes 7 bases from V and 5 bases from J, and the germline ends sit 18 bases apart. Sequences SGHRS (CDR1) and YFSETQ (CDR2) are obtained from the germline V gene. From its cysteine to its phenylalanine, the CDR3 spans 14 amino acids. Left in the record is the CDR3 DNA by itself, 42 bases read in frame from the first base. Libraries were prepared through the immunoSEQ multiplex PCR assay. For the multiplex PCR, a mixture combining 60 forward primers for TCR Vbeta segments and 13 reverse primers for TCR Jbeta segments was used. Amplification of the CDR3 region of rearranged TCR beta genes was performed with a multiplex PCR assay on genomic DNA. Amplified TCR beta libraries were sequenced as 87-base-pair reads on the Illumina HiSeq System. Processing in the source paper ran as follows. A later analysis tallied roughly 80 million unique TCR beta chains across the 640 or so repertoires, and approximately 9.9 million of those chains were shared by two or more donors. Raw reads were error-corrected and collapsed into unique sequences with a nearest-neighbor algorithm that merged closely related sequences to remove PCR and sequencing errors. CDR3 sequences were aligned to IMGT reference sequences to assign V, D and J gene segments. For a sequence to be retained, a match of at least six nucleotides was required to both a V gene segment and a J gene segment. Rearrangements were classified as productive when the CDR3 lacked stop codons and remained in frame with V and J, and all other rearrangements were classified as non-productive. Following IMGT convention, CDR3 was defined as the stretch from the second conserved V-encoded cysteine up to the conserved J-encoded phenylalanine. Sequences without an unambiguous match to a single V gene segment were excluded from the earlier analysis of 587 of the donors. An earlier analysis of around 600 of the donors classified V segments as functional when productive rearrangements were above 56.7% and as segregating when the standard deviation between donors was above 5%. A statistical classification framework was built for diagnosing cytomegalovirus status from the catalog of TCR beta chain sequences. In a later analysis, TCR nucleotide sequences were compared against IMGT/GENE-DB human TR gene sequences so that V and J genes could be assigned. The TCRdist pipeline was used in a later analysis to assign CDR3 sequences and most-parsimonious VDJ recombination scenarios. In a later analysis, every TCR beta chain was defined by the combination of its CDR3 amino acid sequence and its V-gene family, and reads without a unique V-gene family were dropped. As a way to deal with suspected cross-contamination and a sequencing artifact, a later analysis dropped 450 to 700 nucleotide sequences that were highly shared and had low generation probability. In a later analysis, a clonal expansion index was calculated for each public chain from normalized within-repertoire ranks of inferred template counts. Generation probabilities in a later analysis came from a VDJ recombination model fitted to out-of-frame rearrangements, and those results were checked against IGoR. A later analysis scored TCR-TCR, TCR-HLA and TCR-CMV co-occurrence with hypergeometric tests, applying a repertoire-size bias correction to TCR pairs. In a later analysis, false discovery rates were estimated by permuting HLA or CMV assignments 20 times. In a later analysis, co-occurring TCRs were grouped using DBSCAN, and TCRdist sequence similarity was added for clustering within HLA-allele-positive subsets. Co-occurrence clustering excluded repertoires with fewer than 30,000 or more than 120,000 public chains, plus five with anomalous nucleotide sharing. TCRdb took this table from immuneACCESS and kept in-frame rearrangements with V and J called. Such tables lack part of the clones; where checked against another copy, unresolved V genes explain under half of the gap, and the rest is unexplained. The D gene and trimming were derived from the DNA, and the V and J assignments and clone size from that table. The sample profile shows around 150,000 clones; approximately 80% of them were found once. The ten largest make up about 2% of the sample.

Here is what the overall study found, with its caveats: Because counts were too low, more than 15 rarely observed V segments, including chromosome 9 orphons, were left out of the earlier analysis of 587 of the donors. The only immune exposure information available for the cohort was CMV serostatus. This cohort had only TCR beta chains sequenced, and the lack of alpha or paired-chain data limited which features could be detected. V-gene and J-gene trimming of TCR beta chains was associated with a missense DCLRE1C variant in a later genetic analysis, and the association was replicated in an independent cohort. The study gave a list of 150 to 200 TCR beta chains associated with cytomegalovirus. In a later genetic analysis, fewer N-insertions in productive TCRs were reported among donors in an Asian-associated ancestry cluster than the roughly 710-donor mean. In a later analysis, several top co-occurrence clusters were reported to appear linked to parvovirus B19, influenza, CMV and Epstein-Barr virus. Most TCR sequences were observed very rarely across donors, whereas some public TCRs were present in many individuals. Correlated functional status among segregating V segments might be attributable to linkage disequilibrium, but an unknown experimental factor could not be ruled out. A later analysis found that HLA-associated TCR beta chains were more clonally expanded and had lower generation probabilities than equally common non-associated chains. Strong co-occurrence of HLA alleles, especially DR and DQ, made assigning TCR associations to individual alleles difficult. According to a later analysis, TCR association rates differed among HLA loci, with DRB1 alleles showing the most associated TCRs and HLA-C alleles showing the fewest. Some IMGT-functional V segments, including TRBV6-2 and TRBV6-3, could not be told apart with the 87-base-pair reads, so those segments were excluded. The authors suggested that the approach could potentially be extended to other disease states and immunological phenotypes. In vitro tests confirmed that three of the cytomegalovirus-associated TCR beta chains recognize cytomegalovirus antigens. A further reported finding was that TCR beta sequences accurately predicted the HLA-A and HLA-B alleles for most subjects in the first cohort. At a false discovery rate of 0.05, a later analysis linked about 16,000 TCR beta sequences to specific HLA alleles. In an earlier analysis of approximately 590 of the donors, most TCR beta V segments appeared in productive rearrangements about 90% or about 30% of the time, broadly matching IMGT annotations. In both the original and validation cohorts, the classifier was reported to diagnose cytomegalovirus status with high specificity and sensitivity. Most CMV-associated TCR beta chains appeared to be HLA-restricted in a later analysis, and the HLA associations seemed to be driven largely by CMV exposure. Roughly uniform sequencing depth across donors was assumed in presence/absence analyses, although this assumption may not hold. Because some donors lacked HLA typing at each locus, the association tests relied only on the typed subset. A group of highly shared sequence variants was considered likely to be a technical artifact of the sequencing pipeline.

A remark on this clone: Its cognate antigen has yet to be identified. Per-base qualities were not stored, and no clone one base away is much larger.

The cohort was made up of approximately 670 healthy bone marrow donors. At the time of sampling, all cohort members were nominally healthy, though unrecorded immune exposures were likely present. The donor was CMV seronegative and belonged to the group of several hundred seronegative cohort members. Every donor gave a peripheral blood sample, and the peripheral blood mononuclear cells from that sample were used for TCR beta sequencing. Genomic DNA was extracted from the blood cell samples with the Qiagen DNeasy Blood Extraction Kit. Sequencing was carried out using PBMCs. Here the chain combines TRBV5-1 and TRBJ1-1, with a tentative D gene TRBD1 over 5 matching bases. The TCR was taken from a man aged 25-40 years in good health and CMV-seronegative. The DNA sequence is TGCGCCAGCCGTCCGGACCGGGGGAGAACTGAAGCTTTCTTT. The encoded protein is CASRPDRGRTEAFF.